This TCR beta chain stems from a study of CD4+ T cells in melanoma. Study-level points and caveats: Neoantigen-specific CD4+ T cells in melanoma reportedly had diverse differentiation states. A reported correlation linked neoantigen-specific CD4+ T cells to CD8+, macrophage and B cell function.

Comment on this clone: The target antigen is unknown.

The protocol was immunoSEQ multiplex PCR, while the TCRdb copy is restricted to in-frame clones and leaves out a portion. The table lists a few thousand clones, around 62% of them singletons. The germline CDR1 and CDR2 sequences are SGHAT and FQNNGV. The CDR3 runs to 14 residues. The V and J ends lost 3 bases and 3 bases respectively, with 10 bases between them. The source material was cells from a culture (not recorded whether cultured in vitro). This chain connects TRBV11-2 to TRBJ2-3; tentatively, D is TRBD1 (5 bases). The clonotype originates from a human donor with melanoma. This CDR3 is CASSFRGITDTQYF. The CDR3 coding sequence is TGTGCCAGCAGCTTTAGGGGCATAACAGATACGCAGTATTTT.